Listed below are T cell receptor beta chains from one sample, sequenced in a study of T cells after yellow fever vaccination. TCRdb reanalysed the 5' RACE reads using MiXCR and keeps one entry per CDR3 protein. This sample yields over 250,000 distinct CDR3 sequences, of which approximately 4% are seen a single time; 20% to 25% belongs to the top ten. The source material was PBMCs, sampled 5 days after the yellow fever booster vaccination. These TCRs come from a man between 18 and 29 years old who received the YFV17D yellow fever vaccine. CDR3s include the opening cysteine and the closing phenylalanine or tryptophan. A D gene is named only where the DNA matches it firmly.

v_call	j_call	d_call	cdr3_aa
TRBV20-1	TRBJ2-3	TRBD2	CSAPPTLRGRRAGTDTQYF
TRBV7-9	TRBJ2-5	TRBD2	CASSSRLAGPSETQYF
TRBV5-1	TRBJ2-1	NA	CASSWTTDYNEQFF
TRBV11-2	TRBJ2-1	NA	CASRARLVDYNEQFF
TRBV18	TRBJ2-1	NA	CASSPLSGTFNEQFF
TRBV18	TRBJ2-1	TRBD2	CASSPSGGNNEQFF
TRBV4-2	TRBJ1-2	NA	CASSQGEGPRIGYTF
TRBV5-6	TRBJ2-3	NA	CASTLAGSGRTDTQYF
TRBV7-6	TRBJ2-3	NA	CASSAPKDTQYF
TRBV12-3/TRBV12-4	TRBJ1-1	NA	CASRSQPGLQTEAFF
TRBV28	TRBJ1-2	TRBD1	CASSFRTGTLNYGYTF
TRBV3-1	TRBJ2-2	NA	CASSRLRNTGELFF
TRBV12-3/TRBV12-4	TRBJ2-2	TRBD1	CASSLHPGTGTGELFF
TRBV20-1	TRBJ1-5	NA	CSAGSGLEQPQHF
TRBV6-5	TRBJ2-1	NA	CASTPIDPQFF
TRBV20-1	TRBJ2-5	TRBD2	CSAWTSPETQYF
TRBV7-2	TRBJ1-5	TRBD1	CASSPGQGTQPQHF
TRBV19	TRBJ1-6	TRBD1	CASNGGQGNSPLHF
TRBV7-8	TRBJ2-3	NA	CASSKGTYTDTQYF
TRBV24-1	TRBJ2-2	TRBD1	CATSDVFGQDTGELFF
TRBV20-1	TRBJ2-2	TRBD2	CSAGPGGWSGELFF
TRBV7-2	TRBJ2-5	TRBD1	CASSRDRGRETQYF
TRBV7-3	TRBJ2-3	TRBD2	CASSSYPTGLAGVTDTQYF
TRBV7-2	TRBJ2-1	NA	CASSRAHLAQGEQFF
TRBV6-5	TRBJ1-3	NA	CASRRVSGNTIYF
TRBV5-1	TRBJ2-3	NA	CASSFFLGDTDTQYF
TRBV7-3	TRBJ2-3	NA	CASSQEGDTQYF
TRBV5-1	TRBJ1-6	TRBD1	CASSLLDRGSSYNSPLHF
TRBV20-1	TRBJ1-5	NA	CSAGRADQPQHF
TRBV27	TRBJ1-5	NA	CASRSGTPSNQPQHF
TRBV6-2/TRBV6-3	TRBJ1-5	NA	CASSYLRQGRTHAGQPQHF
TRBV15	TRBJ2-7	NA	CATSRDSGNSEQYF
TRBV29-1	TRBJ2-3	NA	CSGTLGGGTDTQYF
TRBV3-1	TRBJ2-1	TRBD1	CASSQDPRPGTGGPEQFF
TRBV12-5	TRBJ1-3	NA	CASGLSSGNTIYF
TRBV29-1	TRBJ2-4	NA	CSAGLGRGDIQYF
TRBV20-1	TRBJ1-6	NA	CSASPGIPSPLHF